Shown below are 31 T cell receptor beta chains from a single sample sequenced in a study of blood T cell repertoires in COVID-19. This table comes from immunoSEQ multiplex PCR, and its TCRdb copy is limited to in-frame clones, with some not included. The data hold approximately 240,000 clones, with more than 75% observed a single time. Sequenced: peripheral blood. The receptors stem from a woman aged 25-40 years who had recovered from COVID-19.

The V gene is TRBV21-1, the J gene TRBJ2-3; TRBD2 is the table's D call, not checked against the DNA. TRBV21-1 represents a pseudogene. The CDR3 totals 18 residues. As DNA, the CDR3 is TGTGCCAGCTGCCACCCCGGACCGGGACGGGAGGGATTAGCTACGCAGTATTTT. Encoded protein: CASCHPGPGREGLATQYF.

The V and J genes are TRBV6-2 or TRBV6-3 and TRBJ2-2; 9 bases are a match to TRBD2. Trimming cost V 2 bases and J 6 bases; bases outside gene matches: 7. CDR3 size: 16 residues. Germline V CDR1 and CDR2: MNHEY, SVGEGT. The CDR3 DNA reads TGTGCCAGCAGTTACCGAGCGCGGGGGGGCCCCGGGGAGCTGTTTTTT. Translation gives CASSYRARGGPGELFF.

The V and J genes are TRBV5-1 and TRBJ1-4, with a weak D call TRBD1 (5 bases). This CDR3 region has 15 residues. CDR1 and CDR2 (germline): SGHRS, YFSETQ. The V end was cut by 0 bases, the J end by 5 bases, with 11 bases between. The CDR3 spells CASSLAATVNEKLFF. CDR3 coding DNA: TGCGCCAGCAGCTTGGCCGCGACAGTGAATGAAAAACTGTTTTTT.

The rearrangement joins TRBV9 to TRBJ2-1, with TRBD2 matching over 7 bases. V was pared by 2 bases and J by 6 bases, with 8 bases of the junction left unmatched. The CDR3 covers 15 residues. Germline V lookup: CDR1 SGDLS, CDR2 YYNGEE. The chain's CDR3 is CASSVSPGGGNEQFF. CDR3 DNA sequence: TGTGCCAGCAGCGTTAGCCCTGGGGGGGGCAATGAGCAGTTCTTC.

The V call is TRBV3-1 (or the pseudogene TRBV3-2), the J call TRBJ2-3; TRBD1 might be the D (5 bases). CDR1 is LGHDT, CDR2 YNNKEL, per germline (reference sequence). V lost 5 bases and J lost 1, with 10 bases in between. This CDR3 has 14 residues. The CDR3 DNA follows: TGTGCCAGCAGCGATAAGACAGGCACAGATACGCAGTATTTT. Its protein is CASSDKTGTDTQYF.

This clone was recorded only once. This sample includes further DNA sequences coding for the same CDR3. The genes are TRBV5-6 and TRBJ1-2; no reliable D call. Looked up from germline, CDR1 is SGHDT and CDR2 is YYEEEE. The CDR3 covers 17 residues. Trimming left V 2 bases short and J 4 bases short, with 21 bases between. In DNA form, the CDR3 reads TGTGCCAGCAGCTTAGAGGCGGTCAATCCGACGGTCTATGGCTACACCTTC. Amino acids: CASSLEAVNPTVYGYTF. The complete variable domain, with remaining parts taken from reference TRBV5-6 and TRBJ1-2, reads DAGVTQSPTHLIKTRGQQVTLRCSPKSGHDTVSWYQQALGQGPQFIFQYYEEEERQRGNFPDRFSGHQFPNYSSELNVNALLLGDSALYLCASSLEAVNPTVYGYTFGSGTRLTVV.

The chain uses TRBV4-1 and TRBJ1-1; 9 bases fit TRBD1. The CDR3 runs to 16 residues. The V and J ends lost 2 bases and 4 bases, in that order; junction bases with no gene match: 8. Germline lookup yields CDR1 MGHRA and CDR2 YSYEKL. The CDR3: CASSQHPATGGTEAFF. CDR3 DNA sequence: TGCGCCAGCAGCCAACACCCCGCGACAGGGGGCACTGAAGCTTTCTTT.

The CDR3: CASSLSGETQYF. The CDR3, as DNA: TGTGCCAGCAGTTTATCGGGCGAGACCCAGTACTTC. The chain couples TRBV27 to TRBJ2-5, with unresolved D. The V gene lost 0 bases and the J gene lost 5 bases, with 4 bases spanning the gap. Germline V lookup: CDR1 MNHEY, CDR2 SMNVEV (reference sequence). The CDR3 extends over 12 amino acids.

The V and J genes are TRBV4-3 and TRBJ2-5, with 8 positions matching TRBD1. After removal of 4 bases from V and 5 bases from J, the junction contained 9 bases not matched to a gene. Germline V gene data show CDR1 as LGHNA and CDR2 as YSLEER. This CDR3 comprises 15 residues. The CDR3 here is CASSPGGRGWETQYF. In DNA, the CDR3 is TGCGCCAGCAGCCCAGGGGGCAGGGGTTGGGAGACCCAGTACTTC.

The genes are TRBV30 and TRBJ2-1, with 10 nucleotides matching TRBD1. The germline V gene encodes CDR1 GTSNPN and CDR2 SVGIG (reference sequence). J gave up 4 bases and V 4 bases, and 7 bases lay outside the gene matches. This CDR3 is built from 15 residues. CDR3 coding DNA: TGTGCCTGGACATCCGGGACAGGGGAATACAATGAGCAGTTCTTC. Its translation: CAWTSGTGEYNEQFF.

V and J are TRBV11-2 and TRBJ1-1; TRBD1 agrees at 7 bases. V gave up 6 bases and J gave up 3 bases; unmatched junction bases: 16. CDR1 is SGHAT and CDR2 is FQNNGV in the germline V gene. The CDR3 spans 17 residues. CDR3 nucleotides: TGTGCCAGCAGTCCCCTAATCGTAGGGGACAGTGACACTGAAGCTTTCTTT. This translates into CASSPLIVGDSDTEAFF.

This sequence joins TRBV2 and TRBJ2-1, with unresolved D. The germline V and J ends were trimmed by 7 bases and 2 bases, with 15 bases remaining between them. CDR3 length: 15 amino acids. In germline, CDR1 is SNHLY, CDR2 FYNNEI. The CDR3 sequence: CASNLVPGAYNEQFF. CDR3 bases: TGTGCCAGCAACCTGGTCCCGGGTGCCTACAATGAGCAGTTCTTC. Variable domain in full (rest from reference TRBV2 and TRBJ2-1): EPEVTQTPSHQVTQMGQEVILRCVPISNHLYFYWYRQILGQKVEFLVSFYNNEISEKSEIFDDQFSVERPDGSNFTLKIRSTKLEDSAMYFCASNLVPGAYNEQFFGPGTRLTVL.

This rearrangement joins TRBV5-5 to TRBJ1-2, with 10 bases identical to TRBD1. Per germline, CDR1 SGHKS and CDR2 YYEKEE (reference sequence). The CDR3 is 15 residues long. V lost 4 bases, J lost 0 bases, and 3 bases stayed unmatched. The CDR3 loop reads CASSGQGVANYGYTF. CDR3 nucleotide sequence: TGTGCCAGCAGCGGACAGGGGGTAGCTAACTATGGCTACACCTTC. The entire variable domain, with the rest obtained from reference TRBV5-5 and TRBJ1-2, is as follows: DAGVTQSPTHLIKTRGQQVTLRCSPISGHKSVSWYQQVLGQGPQFIFQYYEKEERGRGNFPDRFSARQFPNYSSELNVNALLLGDSALYLCASSGQGVANYGYTFGSGTRLTVV.

This rearrangement joins TRBV19 to TRBJ1-4; TRBD1 matches at 8 bases. Germline loops: CDR1 LNHDA, CDR2 SQIVND (reference sequence). This CDR3 has 13 residues. J lost 6 bases, V lost 8 bases, and 5 bases had no gene match. The DNA of the CDR3 is TGTGCCAGTGGGACAGGCTCCGATGAAAAACTGTTTTTT. The encoded protein is CASGTGSDEKLFF.

The rearrangement uses TRBV4-1 and TRBJ2-1; D perhaps matches TRBD1 (7 bases). Germline assignment: CDR1 MGHRA and CDR2 YSYEKL. V was trimmed by 0 bases and J by 0 bases, leaving 9 bases between them. The CDR3 runs to 16 residues. The chain's CDR3 is CASSQDQGGSYNEQFF. The CDR3, as DNA: TGCGCCAGCAGCCAAGATCAGGGGGGCTCCTACAATGAGCAGTTCTTC.

The rearrangement links TRBV27 to TRBJ1-3, with D uncertain. The CDR3 length is 15 residues. V was trimmed by 8 bases and J by 4 bases, leaving 18 bases between them. Germline V CDR1 and CDR2: MNHEY, SMNVEV (reference sequence). CDR3 loop: CASRSPPGTGNTIYF. CDR3 DNA sequence: TGTGCCAGCCGTTCCCCCCCGGGAACAGGAAACACCATATATTTT.

The rearrangement joins TRBV13 to TRBJ1-2, with 9 bases that match TRBD1. With 6 bases clipped from V and 6 bases from J, the junction kept 11 bases outside the gene matches. The germline gives CDR1 PRHDT, CDR2 FYEKMQ (reference sequence). The CDR3 has 15 residues. The CDR3 DNA sequence: TGTGCCAGCAGTCAGCTTGGGGACAGGGTTCATGGCTACACCTTC. Encoded protein: CASSQLGDRVHGYTF.

The chain joins TRBV6-5 to TRBJ2-5, with 10 bases matching TRBD2. V trimming: 4 bases; J trimming: 2 bases; junction bases outside the gene matches: 4. This CDR3 region has 15 residues. Looked up from germline, CDR1 is MNHEY and CDR2 is SVGAGI. The CDR3 spells CASSSAGGIQETQYF. The DNA for the CDR3 is TGTGCCAGCAGTTCAGCGGGGGGGATACAAGAGACCCAGTACTTC.

The V and J genes are TRBV24-1 and TRBJ2-3, with D maybe TRBD1 (6 bases). Germline values: CDR1 KGHDR, CDR2 SFDVKD. This CDR3 is 15 amino acids long. Trimming removed 3 bases at V and 2 bases at J, with 11 bases between. CDR3 DNA sequence: TGTGCCACCAGTGATACCGGACAGACCACAGATACGCAGTATTTT. This gives the protein CATSDTGQTTDTQYF.

Here the CDR3 DNA reads TGTGCCAGCAGCCCCCTGGCGGGGGGGCCCGGAGAGCAGTTCTTC. It is translated as CASSPLAGGPGEQFF. The chain combines TRBV9 with TRBJ2-1; 9 positions match TRBD2. Trimming cost V 4 bases and J 10 bases; bases outside gene matches: 12. The CDR3 has 15 amino acids. In germline, CDR1 is SGDLS, CDR2 YYNGEE.

This clone was observed a few times. The chain links TRBV7-9 to TRBJ1-1; 11 bases match TRBD1. The CDR3 is made up of 14 amino acids. Germline-derived CDR1 and CDR2 are SEHNR and FQNEAQ (reference sequence). Trimming removed 6 bases from V and 11 bases from J; junction bases left unmatched: 11. CDR3 loop: CASRGTGGIKKAFF. In nucleotides, the CDR3 is TGTGCCAGCAGGGGGACAGGGGGTATAAAGAAGGCTTTCTTT. The whole variable domain, filled in from reference TRBV7-9 and TRBJ1-1, reads DTGVSQNPRHKITKRGQNVTFRCDPISEHNRLYWYRQTLGQGPEFLTYFQNEAQLEKSRLLSDRFSAERPKGSFSTLEIQRTEQGDSAMYLCASRGTGGIKKAFFGQGTRLTVV.

This rearrangement joins TRBV19 to TRBJ1-6; D not certain. Germline V CDR1 and CDR2: LNHDA, SQIVND (reference sequence). CDR3 length: 11 residues. Trimming took 11 bases from V and 7 from J, leaving 9 bases between them. This chain's CDR3 is CAVGRNSPLHF. CDR3 nucleotides: TGTGCCGTGGGGAGGAATTCACCCCTCCACTTT. The full variable domain, with the rest looked up from reference TRBV19 and TRBJ1-6, is DGGITQSPKYLFRKEGQNVTLSCEQNLNHDAMYWYRQDPGQGLRLIYYSQIVNDFQKGDIAEGYSVSREKKESFPLTVTSAQKNPTAFYLCAVGRNSPLHFGNGTRLTVT.

This clone was seen just once. This chain links TRBV25-1 with TRBJ2-5, with 7 nucleotides matching TRBD1. V was pared by 6 bases and J by 1 base, with 11 bases of the junction left unmatched. CDR1 is MGHDK, CDR2 SYGVNS, per germline. The CDR3 is 16 residues long. Here the CDR3 reads CASSLVNPGGQETQYF. CDR3 coding DNA: TGTGCCAGCAGCCTCGTGAACCCAGGGGGCCAAGAGACCCAGTACTTC.

The chain carries TRBV29-1 and TRBJ1-2; the D is unclear. V lost 0 bases and J 3 bases, leaving 17 bases between the germline ends. The CDR3 consists of 16 residues. Germline V gives CDR1 SQVTM, CDR2 ANQGSEA. The CDR3 region has the DNA TGCAGCGTTGAAGATCCCGAGCGAGGGTGGGACTATGGCTACACCTTC. This encodes CSVEDPERGWDYGYTF.

The chain has TRBV19 and TRBJ1-1; D call uncertain. V was cut by 7 bases and J by 3 bases, with 6 bases left in between. The CDR3 is 11 amino acids. Germline-derived CDR1 and CDR2 are LNHDA and SQIVND (reference sequence). CDR3 sequence (DNA): TGTGCCAGTAATCGTTACACTGAAGCTTTCTTT. Residues: CASNRYTEAFF.

V is TRBV19 and J is TRBJ2-1; D is perhaps TRBD1 (5 bases). Germline-derived CDR1 and CDR2 are LNHDA and SQIVND (reference sequence). CDR3 length: 18 residues. Trimming stripped 3 bases from V and 0 bases from J, with 18 bases between. Written as DNA, the CDR3 is TGTGCCAGTAGTATGGGGCTCCCGCCAATAGACTCCTACAATGAGCAGTTCTTC. This translates into CASSMGLPPIDSYNEQFF.

The chain's CDR3 is CASSFRDIKQPQHF. As DNA, the CDR3 is TGTGCCAGCAGCTTCCGGGACATAAAGCAGCCCCAGCATTTT. The chain recombines TRBV5-6 with TRBJ1-5, with D perhaps matching TRBD1 (6 bases). The CDR3 has 14 residues. Germline V gene lookup returns CDR1 SGHDT and CDR2 YYEEEE. V was shortened by 2 bases and J by 7 bases, with 13 bases between the two germline ends.

The V and J genes are TRBV29-1 and TRBJ2-5; 9 bases fit TRBD1. Per germline, CDR1 SQVTM and CDR2 ANQGSEA. The CDR3 covers 13 residues. V shed 1 base, J shed 3 bases, and the junction held 0 bases outside the gene matches. The CDR3 region is CSVEGDREETQYF. The CDR3 DNA reads as TGCAGCGTTGAAGGGGACAGGGAAGAGACCCAGTACTTC.

The genes are TRBV5-4 and TRBJ2-5; tentative D call: TRBD1 (5 bases). The CDR3 is made up of 14 amino acids. Trimming removed 1 base at V and 2 bases at J, with 9 bases between. Looked up from germline, CDR1 is SGHNT and CDR2 is YYREEE (reference sequence). CDR3 bases: TGTGCCAGCAGCTTGCGCGACAGTCAAGAGACCCAGTACTTC. Translation: CASSLRDSQETQYF.

The chain links TRBV5-6 to TRBJ2-7; TRBD2 agrees at 11 bases. There are 14 residues in the CDR3. J lost 3 bases, V lost 7 bases, and 6 bases had no gene match. Germline assignment: CDR1 SGHDT and CDR2 YYEEEE. The CDR3 loop is CASHRLAGSYEQYF. CDR3 DNA sequence: TGTGCCAGCCACCGACTAGCGGGGAGCTACGAGCAGTACTTC.

This clone was counted many times. This chain connects TRBV9 to TRBJ2-2; TRBD1 aligns across 7 bases. Germline CDR1 SGDLS, CDR2 YYNGEE. V gave up 4 bases and J gave up 5 bases; unmatched junction bases: 11. This CDR3 region has 16 residues. CDR3 sequence: CASSPTTGYITGELFF. In DNA form, the CDR3 reads TGTGCCAGCAGCCCCACGACAGGGTATATTACCGGGGAGCTGTTTTTT.